This T cell receptor (beta chain) was sequenced during a study of cytomegalovirus exposure and HLA in healthy donors. In the case of this clone: Its specificity is not known.

Primers included in the PCR were 60 Vbeta and 13 Jbeta primers. Profiled with immunoSEQ multiplex PCR; TCRdb holds only in-frame clones, not every one. Of around 130,000 clones in the sample, around 85% are singletons; the top ten hold roughly 6.7%. There are 18 residues in the CDR3. Trimming shortened V by 0 bases and J by 12 bases, and 30 bases separated the two germline ends. The V gene's germline CDR1 is SGHTA and CDR2 FQGTGA. Overall study results and limits: The study designated over 150 TCR beta chains cytomegalovirus-associated.

Sequenced sample: PBMCs. The source is a woman aged 25 to 45 in good health and CMV-seropositive. V is TRBV7-3 and J is TRBJ2-7; weak D call: TRBD2 (6 bases). The CDR3 coding sequence is TGTGCCAGCAGCTTAACACAAATCTGGCGGGATCGGTGTGAAGGGCGGTACTTC. It translates to CASSLTQIWRDRCEGRYF.